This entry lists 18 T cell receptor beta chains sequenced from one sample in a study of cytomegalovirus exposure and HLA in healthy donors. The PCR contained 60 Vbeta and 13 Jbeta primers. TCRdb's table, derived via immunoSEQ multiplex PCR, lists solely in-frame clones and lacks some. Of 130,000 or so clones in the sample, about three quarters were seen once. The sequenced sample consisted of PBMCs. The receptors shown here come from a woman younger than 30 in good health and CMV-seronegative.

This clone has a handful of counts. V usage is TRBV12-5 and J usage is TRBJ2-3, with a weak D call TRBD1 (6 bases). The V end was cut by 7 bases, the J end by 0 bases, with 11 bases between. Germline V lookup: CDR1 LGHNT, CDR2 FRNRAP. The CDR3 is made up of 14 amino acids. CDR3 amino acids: CASERDTSTDTQYF. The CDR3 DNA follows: TGTGCTAGTGAGAGGGACACTAGCACAGATACGCAGTATTTT.

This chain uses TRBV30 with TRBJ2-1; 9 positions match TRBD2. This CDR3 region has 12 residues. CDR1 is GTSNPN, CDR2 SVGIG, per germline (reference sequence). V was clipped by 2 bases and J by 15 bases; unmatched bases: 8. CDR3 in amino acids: CAWSQLAGKLFF. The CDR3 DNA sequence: TGTGCCTGGAGTCAGCTAGCGGGAAAGTTGTTCTTC.

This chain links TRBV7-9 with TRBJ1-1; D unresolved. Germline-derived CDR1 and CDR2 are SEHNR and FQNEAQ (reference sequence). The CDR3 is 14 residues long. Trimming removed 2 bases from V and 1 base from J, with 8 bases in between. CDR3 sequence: CASSLTSGNTEAFF. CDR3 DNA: TGTGCCAGCAGCTTAACTTCTGGGAACACTGAAGCTTTCTTT.

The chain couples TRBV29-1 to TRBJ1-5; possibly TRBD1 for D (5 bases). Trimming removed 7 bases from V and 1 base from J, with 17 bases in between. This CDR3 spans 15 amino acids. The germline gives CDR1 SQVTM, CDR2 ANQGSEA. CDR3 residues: CSAPSAGRSNQPQHF. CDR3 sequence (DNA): TGCAGCGCCCCTAGCGCGGGGCGAAGCAATCAGCCCCAGCATTTT.

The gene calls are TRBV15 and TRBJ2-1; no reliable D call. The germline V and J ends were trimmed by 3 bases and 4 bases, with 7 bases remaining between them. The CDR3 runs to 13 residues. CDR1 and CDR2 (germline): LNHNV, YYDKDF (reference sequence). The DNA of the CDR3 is TGTGCCACCAGCAGGCCAGATTACAATGAGCAGTTCTTC. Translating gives CATSRPDYNEQFF.

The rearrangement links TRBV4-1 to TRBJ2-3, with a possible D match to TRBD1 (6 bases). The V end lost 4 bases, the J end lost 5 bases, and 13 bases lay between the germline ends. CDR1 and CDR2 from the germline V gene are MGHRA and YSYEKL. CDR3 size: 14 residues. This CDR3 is CASSPSPRGDTQYF. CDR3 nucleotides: TGCGCCAGCAGCCCTTCCCCCAGGGGAGATACGCAGTATTTT.

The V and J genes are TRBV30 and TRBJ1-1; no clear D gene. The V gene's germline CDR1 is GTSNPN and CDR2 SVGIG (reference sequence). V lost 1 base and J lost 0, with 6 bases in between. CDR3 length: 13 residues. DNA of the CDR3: TGTGCCTGGAGTGGAGGGATGAACACTGAAGCTTTCTTT. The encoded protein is CAWSGGMNTEAFF. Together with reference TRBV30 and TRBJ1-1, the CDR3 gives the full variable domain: SQTIHQWPATLVQPVGSPLSLECTVEGTSNPNLYWYRQAAGRGLQLLFYSVGIGQISSEVPQNLSASRPQDRQFILSSKKLLLSDSGFYLCAWSGGMNTEAFFGQGTRLTVV.

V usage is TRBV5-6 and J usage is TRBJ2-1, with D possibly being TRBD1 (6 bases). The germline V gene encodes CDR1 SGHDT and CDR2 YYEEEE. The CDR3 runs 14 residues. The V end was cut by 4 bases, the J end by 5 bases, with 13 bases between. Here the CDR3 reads CASSIATGHNEQFF. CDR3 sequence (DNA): TGTGCCAGCAGCATAGCGACAGGTCACAATGAGCAGTTCTTC.

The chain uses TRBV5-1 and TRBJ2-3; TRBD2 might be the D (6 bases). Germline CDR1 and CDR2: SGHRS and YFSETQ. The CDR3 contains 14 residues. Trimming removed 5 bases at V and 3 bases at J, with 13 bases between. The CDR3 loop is CASSEWAGTDTQYF. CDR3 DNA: TGCGCCAGCAGTGAGTGGGCGGGAACAGATACGCAGTATTTT. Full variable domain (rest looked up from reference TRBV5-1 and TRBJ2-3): KAGVTQTPRYLIKTRGQQVTLSCSPISGHRSVSWYQQTPGQGLQFLFEYFSETQRNKGNFPGRFSGRQFSNSRSEMNVSTLELGDSALYLCASSEWAGTDTQYFGPGTRLTVL.

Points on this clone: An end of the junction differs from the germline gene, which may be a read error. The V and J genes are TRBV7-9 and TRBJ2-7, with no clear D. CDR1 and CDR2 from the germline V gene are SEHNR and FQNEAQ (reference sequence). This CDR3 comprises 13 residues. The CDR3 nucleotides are TGTTCCAGCAGCTCGGGTCGACCTTACGAGCAGTACTTC. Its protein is CSSSSGRPYEQYF.

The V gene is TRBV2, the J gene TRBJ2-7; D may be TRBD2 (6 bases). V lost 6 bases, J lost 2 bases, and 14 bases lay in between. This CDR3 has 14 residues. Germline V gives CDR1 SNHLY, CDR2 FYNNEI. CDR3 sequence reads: CASSPLGGTYEQYF. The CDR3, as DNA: TGTGCCAGCAGCCCTCTGGGAGGAACCTACGAGCAGTACTTC.

CDR3 region: CASTSGGEQYF. The CDR3 region has the DNA TGTGCCAGCACCTCGGGTGGCGAGCAGTACTTC. The chain links TRBV27 to TRBJ2-7; D is undetermined. The V gene lost 7 bases and the J gene lost 6 bases, with 10 bases spanning the gap. CDR3 size: 11 residues. Germline V gives CDR1 MNHEY, CDR2 SMNVEV (reference sequence).

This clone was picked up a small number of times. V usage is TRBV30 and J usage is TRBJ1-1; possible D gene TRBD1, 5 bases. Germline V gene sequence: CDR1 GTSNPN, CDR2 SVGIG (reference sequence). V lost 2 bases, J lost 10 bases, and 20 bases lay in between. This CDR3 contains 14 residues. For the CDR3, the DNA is TGTGCCTGGAGTCGACAGAACAACCTTAGGAGAGCTTTCTTT. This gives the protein CAWSRQNNLRRAFF.

CDR3 sequence reads: CASSRTGRAGNTIYF. The CDR3, as DNA: TGTGCCAGCAGCCGGACAGGGAGGGCTGGAAACACCATATATTTT. The chain joins TRBV11-1 to TRBJ1-3, with 8 bases matching TRBD1. CDR3 length: 15 amino acids. Per germline, CDR1 SGHAT and CDR2 FQDESV (reference sequence). V shed 5 bases, J shed 2 bases, and the junction held 5 bases outside the gene matches. Together with reference TRBV11-1 and TRBJ1-3, the CDR3 gives the full variable domain: EAEVAQSPRYKITEKSQAVAFWCDPISGHATLYWYRQILGQGPELLVQFQDESVVDDSQLPKDRFSAERLKGVDSTLKIQPAELGDSAMYLCASSRTGRAGNTIYFGEGSWLTVV.

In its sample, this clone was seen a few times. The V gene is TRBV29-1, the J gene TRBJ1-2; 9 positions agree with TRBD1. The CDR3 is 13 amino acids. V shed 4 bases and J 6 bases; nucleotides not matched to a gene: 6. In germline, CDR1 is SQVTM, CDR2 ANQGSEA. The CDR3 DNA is TGCAGCGTTGGAGGGACAGGGTCGCATGGCTACACCTTC. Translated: CSVGGTGSHGYTF.

CDR3 sequence (DNA): TGCAGCGTTTTTCCGGGACTAGCGGGAGGTTCAGATACGCAGTATTTT. This codes for CSVFPGLAGGSDTQYF. The chain links TRBV29-1 to TRBJ2-3, with 15 bases matching TRBD2. Trimming cost V 5 bases and J 4 bases; bases outside gene matches: 7. Germline loops: CDR1 SQVTM, CDR2 ANQGSEA. The CDR3 consists of 16 residues.

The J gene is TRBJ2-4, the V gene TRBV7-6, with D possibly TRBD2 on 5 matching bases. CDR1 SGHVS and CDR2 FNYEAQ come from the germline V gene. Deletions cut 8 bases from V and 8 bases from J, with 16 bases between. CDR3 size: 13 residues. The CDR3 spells CASSDRGSDIQYF. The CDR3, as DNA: TGTGCCAGCTCGGATCGAGGGTCGGACATTCAGTACTTC.

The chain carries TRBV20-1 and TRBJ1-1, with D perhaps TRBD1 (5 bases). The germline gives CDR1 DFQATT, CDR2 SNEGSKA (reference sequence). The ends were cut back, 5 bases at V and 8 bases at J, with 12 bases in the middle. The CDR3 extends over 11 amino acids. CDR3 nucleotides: TGCAGTGCTGGTCGGGGGATGGAAGCTTTCTTT. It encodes CSAGRGMEAFF.